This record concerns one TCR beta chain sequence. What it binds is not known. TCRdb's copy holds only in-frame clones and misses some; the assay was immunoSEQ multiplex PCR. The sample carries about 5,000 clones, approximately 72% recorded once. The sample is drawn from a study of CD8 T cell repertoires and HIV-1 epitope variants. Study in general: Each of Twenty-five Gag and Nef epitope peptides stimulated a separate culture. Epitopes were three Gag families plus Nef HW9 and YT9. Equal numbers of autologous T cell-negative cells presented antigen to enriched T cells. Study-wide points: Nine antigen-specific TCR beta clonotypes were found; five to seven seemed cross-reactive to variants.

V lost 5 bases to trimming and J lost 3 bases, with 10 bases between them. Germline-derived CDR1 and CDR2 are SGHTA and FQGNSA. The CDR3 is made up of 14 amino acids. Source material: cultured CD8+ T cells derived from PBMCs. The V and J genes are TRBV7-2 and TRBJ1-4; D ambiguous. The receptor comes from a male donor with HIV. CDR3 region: CASSPRLSNEKLFF. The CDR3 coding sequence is TGTGCCAGCAGCCCTCGGCTCTCTAATGAAAAACTGTTTTTT. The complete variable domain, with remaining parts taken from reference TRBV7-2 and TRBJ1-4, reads GAGVSQSPSNKVTEKGKDVELRCDPISGHTALYWYRQSLGQGLEFLIYFQGNSAPDKSGLPSDRFSAERTGGSVSTLTIQRTQQEDSAVYLCASSPRLSNEKLFFGSGTQLSVL.